This T cell receptor beta chain came from a study of blood T cell repertoires in COVID-19. Study at large: There were acute and convalescent COVID-19 samples, and they came from the United States, Italy and Spain.

In the original workflow: By means of reference gene primer amplification, nucleated cell counts were estimated. Produced via immunoSEQ multiplex PCR; TCRdb's table is partial and in-frame only. The DNA gave D and trimming, while V, J and clone size come from that table. Here the sample spans 200,000 to 250,000 clones, 85% to 90% being singletons. The CDR3 has 14 amino acids. Germline lookup yields CDR1 LNHDA and CDR2 SQIVND (reference sequence). The V end was cut by 0 bases, the J end by 4 bases, with 9 bases between. Participant ages covered about 18 to 89 years across 20 to 25 US areas. Those designated as exposed participants met a COVID-19 case within 2 weeks before study entry.

The chain employs TRBV19 and TRBJ1-2; possible D gene TRBD1, 6 bases. The TCR was taken from a young man who had been exposed to COVID-19. The sample consisted of PBMCs or T cells enriched from blood (not recorded which). The CDR3 DNA is TGTGCCAGTAGTATAGAGGGGGCCGGCTATGGCTACACCTTC. Its protein is CASSIEGAGYGYTF.